Presented here are 2 T cell receptor beta chains from one specimen sequenced in a study of blood T cell repertoires in COVID-19. The repertoire was sequenced with immunoSEQ multiplex PCR; TCRdb's copy has only in-frame clones and lacks some. The sample has 150,000 to 180,000 clones, about three quarters seen once. The sample consisted of peripheral blood. The source of these receptors is a man older than 75 with acute or convalescent COVID-19.

Regarding this clone: At the DNA level, this CDR3 is encoded by other sequences in the same sample as well. The chain has TRBV6-5 and TRBJ1-4; TRBD1 might be the D (5 bases). The CDR3 consists of 14 residues. Germline lookup yields CDR1 MNHEY and CDR2 SVGAGI. V was cut by 6 bases and J by 2 bases, with 10 bases left in between. DNA of the CDR3: TGTGCCAGCAGCCCGACAGACACTAATGAAAAACTGTTTTTT. It encodes CASSPTDTNEKLFF.

The chain couples TRBV5-1 to TRBJ2-2; TRBD2 matches 8 bases. The CDR3 spans 16 residues. V lost 0 bases to trimming and J lost 4 bases; unmatched junction nucleotides: 5. CDR1 is SGHRS and CDR2 is YFSETQ in the germline V gene. The chain's CDR3 is CASSLVLAGSTGELFF. Written as DNA, the CDR3 is TGCGCCAGCAGCTTGGTGTTAGCGGGGAGCACCGGGGAGCTGTTTTTT.